Shown below are 28 T cell receptor beta chains from a single sample sequenced in a study of blood T cell repertoires in COVID-19. The protocol was immunoSEQ multiplex PCR, while the TCRdb copy is restricted to in-frame clones and leaves out a portion. The table includes 20,000 to 30,000 clones, approximately 92% detected once. The sequencing sample was made of peripheral blood. The receptor set was obtained from a human donor in a cohort sampled during active COVID-19.

This sequence joins TRBV21-1 and TRBJ1-3; the table assigns TRBD1, which was not confirmed against the DNA. TRBV21-1 is a listed pseudogene. The CDR3 is 15 residues long. CDR3: CASSKQAYSGNTIYF. DNA of the CDR3: TGTGCCAGCAGCAAACAGGCTTACTCTGGAAACACCATATATTTT.

This chain uses TRBV3-1 (or the pseudogene TRBV3-2) with TRBJ1-3, with TRBD1 identical over 7 bases. Per germline, CDR1 LGHDT and CDR2 YNNKEL (reference sequence). The V and J ends lost 3 bases and 0 bases, in that order; junction bases with no gene match: 11. The CDR3 consists of 18 residues. The CDR3 loop reads CASSHHGDRANSGNTIYF. The CDR3 DNA sequence: TGTGCCAGCAGCCATCATGGTGACAGGGCTAACTCTGGAAACACCATATATTTT.

The gene calls are TRBV6-1 and TRBJ1-2; D unclear. Per the germline V gene, CDR1 is MNHNS and CDR2 is SASEGT. V gave up 3 bases and J gave up 0 bases, with 17 bases separating them. The length of the CDR3 is 17 residues. In DNA form, the CDR3 reads TGTGCCAGCAGTGAGGTCCAGGTATCGGGAGCTAACTATGGCTACACCTTC. Protein: CASSEVQVSGANYGYTF.

The gene calls are TRBV4-2 and TRBJ1-2, with TRBD1 as a possible D gene (5 bases). This CDR3 has 15 amino acids. Germline CDR1 is LGHNA and CDR2 is YNFKEQ. The ends were cut back, 2 bases at V and 6 bases at J, with 16 bases in the middle. CDR3 nucleotide sequence: TGTGCCAGCAGCCAATCTCGGGGGACTATTAATGGCTACACCTTC. Residues: CASSQSRGTINGYTF.

Here the CDR3 DNA reads TGCAGCGTTGAAGCAGGGGGAATGGACTATGGCTACACCTTC. Translating gives CSVEAGGMDYGYTF. The J gene is TRBJ1-2, the V gene TRBV29-1; TRBD1 aligns across 7 bases. Trimming removed 1 base from V and 3 bases from J; junction bases left unmatched: 5. Germline values: CDR1 SQVTM, CDR2 ANQGSEA. The CDR3 contains 14 residues. The whole variable domain, filled in from reference TRBV29-1 and TRBJ1-2, reads SAVISQKPSRDICQRGTSLTIQCQVDSQVTMMFWYRQQPGQSLTLIATANQGSEATYESGFVIDKFPISRPNLTFSTLTVSNMSPEDSSIYLCSVEAGGMDYGYTFGSGTRLTVV.

This chain uses TRBV5-1 with TRBJ2-7; 8 positions agree with TRBD1. The V and J ends lost 0 bases and 5 bases, in that order; junction bases with no gene match: 4. The germline V gene encodes CDR1 SGHRS and CDR2 YFSETQ. This CDR3 comprises 14 residues. The chain's CDR3 is CASSLARTGHEQYF. The CDR3 DNA reads TGCGCCAGCAGCTTGGCCCGGACAGGGCACGAGCAGTACTTC.

The chain employs TRBV19 and TRBJ1-1; D might be TRBD1 (5 bases). V lost 3 bases, J lost 6 bases, and 20 bases lay in between. From germline, CDR1 is LNHDA and CDR2 SQIVND (reference sequence). This CDR3 is built from 16 residues. DNA for the CDR3: TGTGCCAGTAGTATGAGGGGAGGGCAGGGAGAAGCTGAAGCTTTCTTT. This sequence encodes CASSMRGGQGEAEAFF.

CDR3 sequence (DNA): TGTGCCAGCAGCTTGGACAAGAACACCGGGGAGCTGTTTTTT. Translated: CASSLDKNTGELFF. The rearrangement uses TRBV5-4 and TRBJ2-2; D is unresolved. Trimming shortened V by 0 bases and J by 1 base, and 4 bases separated the two germline ends. The CDR3 is made up of 14 amino acids. Germline CDR1 is SGHNT and CDR2 is YYREEE (reference sequence).

The chain links TRBV6-4 to TRBJ2-4; 7 nucleotides line up with TRBD1. The CDR3 length is 16 residues. CDR1 MRHNA and CDR2 SNTAGT come from the germline V gene. The V segment lost 6 bases and the J segment 0 bases; nucleotides outside the gene matches: 8. This CDR3 reads CASRGRDRVAKNIQYF. The CDR3 DNA is TGTGCCAGCAGAGGCCGGGACAGAGTAGCCAAAAACATTCAGTACTTC.

This clone has just a few counts. The CDR3 nucleotides are TGCAGTGCTAGTGGCGGGGGGGGCACAGATACGCAGTATTTT. Its protein product is CSASGGGGTDTQYF. This chain uses TRBV20-1 with TRBJ2-3, with 9 bases lining up with TRBD2. Germline CDR1 and CDR2: DFQATT and SNEGSKA (reference sequence). The ends lost 3 bases at V and 1 base at J; junction bases unmatched: 2. The CDR3 length is 14 residues.

V gene TRBV5-1 combines with J gene TRBJ1-2; 8 nucleotides align to TRBD1. The germline gives CDR1 SGHRS, CDR2 YFSETQ. With V trimmed by 3 bases and J by 4 bases, 5 bases remained unmatched. This CDR3 is 14 amino acids long. DNA for the CDR3: TGCGCCAGCAGCTCTGGACAGGGAATCTATGGCTACACCTTC. Protein product: CASSSGQGIYGYTF. Full variable domain (outside the CDR3, taken from reference TRBV5-1 and TRBJ1-2): KAGVTQTPRYLIKTRGQQVTLSCSPISGHRSVSWYQQTPGQGLQFLFEYFSETQRNKGNFPGRFSGRQFSNSRSEMNVSTLELGDSALYLCASSSGQGIYGYTFGSGTRLTVV.

V is TRBV6-5 and J is TRBJ1-2; 9 positions agree with TRBD1. Trimming cost V 6 bases and J 0 bases; bases outside gene matches: 5. The germline V gene has CDR1 MNHEY and CDR2 SVGAGI. This CDR3 comprises 15 residues. The CDR3 loop is CASRGGQGANYGYTF. The CDR3, as DNA: TGTGCCAGCAGGGGGGGACAGGGTGCTAACTATGGCTACACCTTC.

The chain uses TRBV11-2 and TRBJ2-7, with TRBD1 identical over 7 bases. The junction had 3 bases not matched to a gene; V was cut back by 3 bases and J by 1 base. CDR1 SGHAT and CDR2 FQNNGV come from the germline V gene. The CDR3 spans 14 residues. The CDR3 loop reads CASSLTGYSYEQYF. The DNA of the CDR3 is TGTGCCAGCAGCTTGACAGGGTATTCCTACGAGCAGTACTTC.

The chain uses TRBV3-1 (or the pseudogene TRBV3-2) and TRBJ2-7; the D gene is possibly TRBD2 (7 bases). V was clipped by 3 bases and J by 6 bases, with 12 bases between them. There are 13 residues in the CDR3. Germline V gives CDR1 LGHDT, CDR2 YNNKEL (reference sequence). DNA of the CDR3: TGTGCCAGCAGCCACGGGGGGCACAGCGAGCAGTACTTC. Translation: CASSHGGHSEQYF.

The rearrangement uses TRBV15 and TRBJ1-3; TRBD1 is a possible D gene (5 bases). Germline loops: CDR1 LNHNV, CDR2 YYDKDF (reference sequence). The CDR3 sequence is 16 residues long. V dropped 3 bases and J dropped 4 bases, with 16 bases sitting between them. As DNA, the CDR3 is TGTGCCACCAGCAGTGGGAGGGGCCACACGGGAAACACCATATATTTT. This gives the protein CATSSGRGHTGNTIYF.

The chain is built from TRBV2 and TRBJ1-1; D uncertain. This CDR3 region has 13 residues. With 5 bases removed from V and 4 bases from J, the gap between germline ends came to 11 bases. CDR1 and CDR2 (germline): SNHLY, FYNNEI. CDR3 protein: CASSSLVRTEAFF. CDR3 coding DNA: TGTGCCAGCAGTAGCCTGGTGCGCACTGAAGCTTTCTTT.

The rearrangement uses TRBV10-3 and TRBJ2-7; D unresolved. V dropped 6 bases and J dropped 2 bases, with 14 bases sitting between them. Germline CDR1 ENHRY, CDR2 SYGVKD. The CDR3 extends over 14 amino acids. The DNA of the CDR3 is TGTGCCATCAGCGACTCCAGTCCTCCCTACGAGCAGTACGTC. Translating gives CAISDSSPPYEQYV.

CDR3 residues: CASSHHFSSYEQYF. The CDR3 coding sequence is TGCGCCAGCAGCCACCACTTCTCCTCCTACGAGCAGTACTTC. The chain employs TRBV4-1 and TRBJ2-7; D is undetermined. The CDR3 has 14 amino acids. The V gene's germline CDR1 is MGHRA and CDR2 YSYEKL. The V and J ends lost 3 bases and 0 bases respectively, with 9 bases between them.

This rearrangement joins TRBV5-4 to TRBJ2-3, with TRBD2 as a possible D gene (6 bases). The CDR3 runs 15 residues. Germline V gives CDR1 SGHNT, CDR2 YYREEE (reference sequence). V shed 0 bases and J shed 3 bases, with 11 bases lying between them. This CDR3 reads CASSLVQGGTDTQYF. CDR3 sequence (DNA): TGTGCCAGCAGCTTGGTGCAGGGAGGAACAGATACGCAGTATTTT.

This chain joins TRBV6-5 and TRBJ1-5, with 9 nucleotides matching TRBD1. Germline-derived CDR1 and CDR2 are MNHEY and SVGAGI. The trim removed 6 bases at V and 7 bases at J, leaving 10 bases unmatched. The CDR3 runs 15 residues. CDR3 DNA sequence: TGTGCCAGCAGACCCACAGGGGGCGTAAAACAGCCCCAGCATTTT. This gives the protein CASRPTGGVKQPQHF.

The V call is TRBV15, the J call TRBJ2-4; D remains ambiguous. This CDR3 comprises 15 residues. Looked up from germline, CDR1 is LNHNV and CDR2 is YYDKDF (reference sequence). V lost 5 bases and J 0 bases, leaving 11 bases between the germline ends. CDR3 bases: TGTGCCACCAGCTCACAGACCCTAGCCAAAAACATTCAGTACTTC. Its protein product is CATSSQTLAKNIQYF.

The chain recombines TRBV5-1 with TRBJ2-5; D remains ambiguous. Germline CDR1 is SGHRS and CDR2 is YFSETQ. Trimming left V 4 bases short and J 2 bases short, with 9 bases between. The CDR3 covers 13 residues. This CDR3 reads CASSHRGQETQYF. CDR3 sequence (DNA): TGCGCCAGCAGCCATAGAGGACAAGAGACCCAGTACTTC.

The V call is TRBV6-5, the J call TRBJ1-4; 7 bases agree with TRBD1. CDR1 and CDR2 from the germline V gene are MNHEY and SVGAGI. J gave up 8 bases and V 6 bases, and 12 bases lay outside the gene matches. This CDR3 has 15 residues. CDR3 in amino acids: CASSVLWQGGEKLFF. In DNA, the CDR3 is TGTGCCAGCAGCGTACTCTGGCAGGGGGGAGAAAAACTGTTTTTT.

This clone was detected only once. CDR3 region: CASSPRGGTNEKLFF. CDR3 DNA: TGTGCCAGCAGCCCGCGTGGGGGGACTAATGAAAAACTGTTTTTT. The rearrangement uses TRBV5-4 and TRBJ1-4; TRBD1 might be the D (5 bases). Germline V gene data show CDR1 as SGHNT and CDR2 as YYREEE (reference sequence). The CDR3 totals 15 residues. Trimming left V 4 bases short and J 2 bases short, with 12 bases between.

This clone was detected a few times. V is TRBV7-9 and J is TRBJ1-2; unclear D gene. Trimming pared 6 bases from V and 6 bases from J, leaving 14 bases between. Per germline, CDR1 SEHNR and CDR2 FQNEAQ (reference sequence). This CDR3 comprises 13 residues. In DNA form, the CDR3 reads TGTGCCAGCAGATTGGTTTACGGGGATGGCTACACCTTC. Protein: CASRLVYGDGYTF. Variable domain in full (rest from reference TRBV7-9 and TRBJ1-2): DTGVSQNPRHKITKRGQNVTFRCDPISEHNRLYWYRQTLGQGPEFLTYFQNEAQLEKSRLLSDRFSAERPKGSFSTLEIQRTEQGDSAMYLCASRLVYGDGYTFGSGTRLTVV.

This clone was observed once. This sequence joins TRBV5-1 and TRBJ2-5; 8 bases agree with TRBD1. After removal of 4 bases from V and 2 bases from J, the junction contained 7 bases not matched to a gene. Germline loops: CDR1 SGHRS, CDR2 YFSETQ. The CDR3 has 15 residues. CDR3 loop: CASSRGTGGQETQYF. The CDR3 coding sequence is TGCGCCAGCAGCCGGGGGACAGGCGGGCAAGAGACCCAGTACTTC.

This clone was found a few times. This chain joins TRBV25-1 and TRBJ2-7, with 8 bases identical to TRBD2. V lost 8 bases and J lost 2; bases outside the gene matches: 11. The CDR3 loop spans 15 amino acids. In germline, CDR1 is MGHDK, CDR2 SYGVNS. The CDR3 region is CASSPEAGGTYEQYF. CDR3 nucleotides: TGTGCCAGCTCCCCGGAGGCGGGGGGAACCTACGAGCAGTACTTC.

Sample share makes this clone medium-sized. This sequence joins TRBV20-1 and TRBJ2-7; D not resolved. Trimming removed 5 bases from V and 1 base from J, with 6 bases in between. The CDR3 extends over 11 amino acids. CDR1 is DFQATT, CDR2 SNEGSKA, per germline (reference sequence). CDR3 sequence reads: CSAGASYEQYV. The CDR3 nucleotides are TGCAGTGCTGGAGCTTCCTACGAGCAGTACGTC.